This is a list of T cell receptor beta chains from one sample in a study of regulatory T cells in long-lasting Graves disease. TCRdb reanalysed the multiplex PCR reads using MiXCR and keeps one entry per CDR3 protein. This sample carries 400,000 to 500,000 distinct CDR3 sequences, approximately 23% of them seen once, and the ten largest clones take around 13%. The sequences come from peripheral blood mononuclear cells (PBMCs), collected when the disease was refractory, from a patient treated with antithyroid drugs. The receptors here all came from a female donor with Graves disease. Both conserved end residues are part of each CDR3. Fields, in order: D gene, clone size, V gene, J gene, CDR3 protein, CDR3 DNA. The D gene is left open where the match is weak. Clone size is given for some rows only: seen once, a few or many times, or a class if the clone is expanded.

TRBD1	many	TRBV2	TRBJ1-1	CASRGTEGTDTEAFF	TGTGCCAGCAGGGGGACAGAGGGTACCGACACTGAAGCTTTCTTT
NA	few	TRBV6-1	TRBJ1-5	CASSESGYSNQPQHF	TGTGCCAGCAGTGAGTCCGGTTATAGCAATCAGCCCCAGCATTTT
NA	NA	TRBV7-2	TRBJ2-3	CASSFGIRPDTQYF	TGTGCCAGCAGCTTTGGGATTAGACCAGATACGCAGTATTTT
NA	NA	TRBV20-1	TRBJ1-2	CSATGGLANYGYTF	TGCAGTGCAACAGGCGGACTGGCTAACTATGGCTACACCTTC
NA	NA	TRBV19	TRBJ2-3	CASSNGPSYSEDTQYF	TGTGCCAGTAGTAACGGACCCTCTTACTCAGAAGATACGCAGTATTTT
NA	many	TRBV7-2	TRBJ1-5	CAGGTPNQPQHF	TGTGCCGGCGGGACACCCAATCAGCCCCAGCATTTT
TRBD1	many	TRBV12-3/TRBV12-4	TRBJ1-2	CASSFQGQGGYGYTF	TGTGCCAGCAGTTTCCAGGGACAGGGCGGCTATGGCTACACCTTC
TRBD1	many	TRBV7-2	TRBJ2-7	CASSYGTGKSYEQYF	TGTGCCAGCAGCTACGGGACAGGGAAGTCCTACGAGCAGTACTTC
TRBD2	NA	TRBV6-9	TRBJ2-2	CASSYGTSLTGELFF	TGTGCCAGCAGTTACGGGACTAGCCTCACCGGGGAGCTGTTTTTT
TRBD1	NA	TRBV28	TRBJ2-7	CASSLGDRVSYEQYF	TGTGCCAGCAGTCTCGGGGACAGGGTCTCCTACGAGCAGTACTTC
TRBD1	many	TRBV28	TRBJ2-5	CASWTGGGETQYF	TGTGCCTCCTGGACAGGGGGGGGAGAGACCCAGTACTTC
NA	few	TRBV6-1	TRBJ1-5	CASSLAADGPQHF	TGTGCCAGCAGTCTGGCGGCAGACGGTCCCCAGCATTTT
NA	few	TRBV13	TRBJ2-1	CASSLGRGNNEQFF	TGTGCCAGCAGCTTAGGGAGGGGTAACAATGAGCAGTTCTTC
TRBD2	NA	TRBV19	TRBJ2-1	CASSIDRGGTYNEQFF	TGTGCCAGTAGTATAGATCGGGGAGGGACCTACAATGAGCAGTTCTTC
TRBD2	NA	TRBV6-9	TRBJ2-3	CASSWTSGGITDTQYF	TGTGCCAGCAGTTGGACTAGCGGGGGGATCACAGATACGCAGTATTTT
TRBD1	many	TRBV28	TRBJ2-7	CASSGLLGTGGTYEQYF	TGTGCCAGCAGTGGTCTTTTAGGGACAGGGGGAACCTACGAGCAGTACTTC
NA	many	TRBV11-2	TRBJ1-5	CASSLMRQGQPQHF	TGTGCCAGCAGCTTAATGAGGCAGGGTCAGCCCCAGCATTTT
TRBD2	NA	TRBV5-6	TRBJ2-1	CASSQGSSGTWDEQFF	TGTGCCAGCAGCCAAGGGTCGAGCGGGACGTGGGATGAGCAGTTCTTC
NA	many	TRBV6-1	TRBJ1-6	CASSIQGRNSPLHF	TGTGCCAGCAGTATACAGGGACGGAATTCACCCCTCCACTTT
NA	NA	TRBV28	TRBJ2-3	CASSPLASITDTQYF	TGTGCCAGCAGTCCCTTAGCGTCCATCACAGATACGCAGTATTTT
TRBD1	many	TRBV25-1	TRBJ1-4	CASSGGQKVYGKLFF	TGTGCCAGCAGTGGGGGACAGAAAGTTTATGGAAAACTGTTTTTT
NA	few	TRBV14	TRBJ1-4	CASSQGPLREKLFF	TGTGCCAGCAGCCAAGGGCCTCTGCGGGAAAAACTGTTTTTT
TRBD2	many	TRBV20-1	TRBJ2-5	CSALTSEETQYF	TGCAGTGCTCTTACTAGCGAAGAGACCCAGTACTTC
TRBD2	few	TRBV9	TRBJ2-7	CASSLRLAGGFYEQYF	TGTGCCAGCAGCCTCAGACTAGCGGGGGGATTCTACGAGCAGTACTTC
TRBD1	NA	TRBV5-4	TRBJ2-5	CASSLGEDRVGETQYF	TGTGCCAGCAGCTTGGGAGAAGACAGGGTCGGGGAGACCCAGTACTTC
NA	NA	TRBV29-1	TRBJ1-2	CSVEDVRGRYTF	TGCAGCGTTGAAGACGTCAGGGGTCGCTACACCTTC